The entry below gives a single T cell receptor (beta chain) sequence along with its context. Its antigen is undetermined. The source of the sample is a study of immune cell composition in non-small cell lung cancer. CDR3 length: 12 residues. V dropped 6 bases and J dropped 7 bases, with 10 bases sitting between them. Germline V gene lookup returns CDR1 MNHNY and CDR2 SVGAGI (reference sequence). The normal lung sample lay at least 3 cm, and maximally far, from the tumour. Study observations and caveats: In adenocarcinoma, maximal tumour-associated clone frequency tracked TIL tumour reactivity. Squamous carcinomas (roughly 80%) more often had tumour-associated clones >0.5% than adenocarcinomas (around 33%).

Sequencing was performed with immunoSEQ multiplex PCR; in TCRdb, only in-frame clones are kept and a portion is missing. The data hold several thousand clones, with 70% to 80% observed a single time. The V gene is TRBV6-6, the J gene TRBJ2-1; D gene uncertain. The source is a human donor with non-small cell lung cancer. The source material was non-adjacent lung tissue. CDR3 sequence (DNA): TGTGCCAGCAGCCGACCTAGAAATGAGCAGTTCTTC. It is translated as CASSRPRNEQFF.